This T cell receptor (beta chain) is drawn from a study of blood T cells in healthy people across ages. The study's findings and limits: Older age went with lower TCR beta diversity per million T cells, in a roughly linear way.

For the second PCR, which ran for roughly 7 to 11 cycles, a sample-barcoded 5' primer and a J-beta primer mix were used. Each CDR3 protein is one row after TCRdb ran MiXCR on the 5' RACE reads. This table holds hundreds of thousands of distinct CDR3 sequences, about 53% found once. As for this clonotype: Its cognate antigen is unknown. An end of the junction does not agree with germline; a read error may underlie this.

Germline-derived CDR1 and CDR2 are MNHEY and SVGEGT. The CDR3 length is 14 residues. Caucasian, healthy and from Russia, the donors were aged between about 6 and 90. Each sample used at least 7 million PBMCs. This receptor was taken from a man aged 55 to 70 in good health. This chain uses TRBV6-2 or TRBV6-3 with TRBJ1-3; 7 bases align to TRBD1. The sequenced sample consisted of blood. CDR3 DNA sequence: TGTGCCACGGGACAGACCCACTCTGGAAACACCACATATTTT. It translates to CATGQTHSGNTTYF.